This T cell receptor beta chain is from a study of T-cell memory formation after mild COVID-19. This CDR3 has 15 residues. V lost 4 bases, J lost 4 bases, and 11 bases stayed unmatched. Looked up from germline, CDR1 is SQVTM and CDR2 is ANQGSEA. As for this clonotype: Its specificity is not known.

Study outcomes and limitations: Pre-infection memory carried some responding clones, suggesting that cross-reactive memory joined.

TCRdb independently ran MiXCR on the 5' RACE reads; one entry per CDR3 protein. The sample comprises 11,000 to 15,000 distinct CDR3 sequences, approximately 20% of which are singletons, and approximately 49% rests with the top ten. Source material: PBMCs or a T cell subset sorted from them (not recorded which). This chain connects TRBV29-1 to TRBJ2-5, with 8 bases that match TRBD2. The source is an adult woman who had mild COVID-19 (a few samples of this study predate the infection). Cell type and time point are not known. The CDR3 reads CSVAPGGLYGETQYF. In nucleotides, the CDR3 is TGCAGCGTTGCGCCGGGAGGGTTGTATGGAGAGACCCAGTACTTC.